Listed below are T cell receptor beta chains from one sample, sequenced in a study of patients and donors after allogeneic stem cell transplantation. TCRdb reprocessed the RT-PCR reads with MiXCR, giving one entry per CDR3 protein. The table shows about a million distinct CDR3 sequences, with about a sixth occurring only once. Sequencing used blood, either unsorted or a sorted T cell fraction (not recorded which). The source is a human donor who was either an allogeneic HSCT recipient or a stem cell or donor lymphocyte infusion donor (not recorded which). It is not recorded whose cells these are; they may come from a transplant donor. Both conserved end residues are trimmed from each CDR3. The D gene is left open where the match is weak. The listing skips clone size in some rows; elsewhere it reads once, few, many or a size class.

d_call: -; clone_size: -; v_call: TRBV12-3/TRBV12-4; cdr3_aa: ASSLGQGRYNSPLH
d_call: TRBD2; clone_size: -; v_call: TRBV12-5; cdr3_aa: ASVGSGTSSYNEQF
d_call: TRBD1; clone_size: few; v_call: TRBV6-1; cdr3_aa: ASSDGTGDEKLF
d_call: TRBD1; clone_size: -; v_call: TRBV24-1; cdr3_aa: ATSGGTGNTEAF
d_call: -; clone_size: few; v_call: TRBV12-3/TRBV12-4; cdr3_aa: ASRQGSFNEQF
d_call: TRBD2; clone_size: -; v_call: TRBV5-4; cdr3_aa: ASSVTGGAGDEQF
d_call: -; clone_size: few; v_call: TRBV4-1; cdr3_aa: ASSHPGRGIRGYT
d_call: TRBD2; clone_size: -; v_call: TRBV30; cdr3_aa: AWSVEGRRENEQF
d_call: -; clone_size: -; v_call: TRBV7-9; cdr3_aa: ASSRAFNQPQH
d_call: TRBD1; clone_size: -; v_call: TRBV6-2/TRBV6-3; cdr3_aa: ASRPDRGLQETQY
d_call: TRBD1; clone_size: -; v_call: TRBV7-2; cdr3_aa: ASSFNRGMY
d_call: -; clone_size: few; v_call: TRBV29-1; cdr3_aa: SVEVGGNTQY
d_call: -; clone_size: -; v_call: TRBV21-1; cdr3_aa: ASSAGRNEKETQY
d_call: -; clone_size: many; v_call: TRBV12-3/TRBV12-4; cdr3_aa: ASSLARSNSPLH
d_call: TRBD2; clone_size: few; v_call: TRBV4-1; cdr3_aa: ASSRGGSFYEQY
d_call: -; clone_size: few; v_call: TRBV12-3/TRBV12-4; cdr3_aa: ASSFLVNPAPYTDTQY
d_call: -; clone_size: many; v_call: TRBV5-1; cdr3_aa: ASSDRRNTGELF
d_call: TRBD2; clone_size: few; v_call: TRBV6-1; cdr3_aa: ASSPTSGGLNTQY
d_call: TRBD1; clone_size: few; v_call: TRBV12-3/TRBV12-4; cdr3_aa: ASSPGQGVVGYT
d_call: TRBD2; clone_size: -; v_call: TRBV24-1; cdr3_aa: ATSDIPGLGYNEQF
d_call: -; clone_size: many; v_call: TRBV15; cdr3_aa: ATSWSTDTQY
d_call: -; clone_size: -; v_call: TRBV18; cdr3_aa: ASSLRVGREQF
d_call: TRBD1; clone_size: -; v_call: TRBV27; cdr3_aa: ASSRTGFSEAF
d_call: TRBD1; clone_size: few; v_call: TRBV7-8; cdr3_aa: ASSPNDRDSGEKLF
d_call: -; clone_size: -; v_call: TRBV29-1; cdr3_aa: SVRFAGSTNEKLF
d_call: -; clone_size: -; v_call: TRBV27; cdr3_aa: ASSTTPGTRGF